The clone carrying this T cell receptor (beta chain) was found a few times. As yet, its antigen is unknown. This specimen comes from a study of identical twins. Study-level findings and limits: Those out-of-frame alpha sequences shared by twins showed an excess of low generation probability. High-abundance cord blood beta clonotypes had fewer insertions; memory repertoires showed none.

A universal primer site was incorporated via template switching, and the cDNA contained unique molecular identifiers. TCRdb used MiXCR to reprocess the 5' RACE reads, holding one entry per CDR3 protein. The table includes 450,000 or so distinct CDR3 sequences, 14% detected once. The sample was also reused in another study, on yellow fever vaccine responses in identical twins. This second study says: Reportedly, twins' vaccine T cell responses looked partly convergent and partly personalized.

The sequence was collected from a woman aged 18-29 years in good health. Sequenced input: CD4+ T cells sorted from blood.

The CDR3 here is CASSLRGDRGLETQYF. The CDR3 DNA reads as TGTGCCAGCAGTTTACGTGGGGACAGGGGTTTGGAGACCCAGTACTTC. J is TRBJ2-5 and V is TRBV27, with 10 bases aligning to TRBD1. The V gene end was trimmed by 2 bases and the J gene end by 5 bases; junction bases not matched to a gene: 8. The germline CDR1 and CDR2 sequences are MNHEY and SMNVEV (reference sequence). The CDR3 length is 16 residues.